The 12 T cell receptor beta chains listed next were all sequenced from one sample in a study of blood T cells in healthy people across ages. Using a J-beta primer mix together with a sample-barcoded 5' primer, a second PCR was run for roughly 6 to 12 cycles. MiXCR was run by TCRdb on the 5' RACE reads, yielding one entry per CDR3 protein. The table records roughly 860,000 distinct CDR3 sequences, approximately 67% of them present only once. Sequencing was done on a sample of blood. These receptors all stem from a young man in good health.

In this sample, this clonotype turned up once. The chain links TRBV3-1 to TRBJ2-7, with 7 bases matching TRBD1. CDR1 is LGHDT and CDR2 is YNNKEL in the germline V gene (reference sequence). This CDR3 is built from 15 residues. V lost 4 bases and J lost 0; bases outside the gene matches: 6. CDR3 region: CASSRPGQLSYEQYF. The CDR3 region has the DNA TGTGCCAGCAGCCGCCCGGGACAGCTCTCCTACGAGCAGTACTTC.

This chain joins TRBV20-1 and TRBJ2-3; D is uncertain. Germline V gives CDR1 DFQATT, CDR2 SNEGSKA (reference sequence). The CDR3 runs 14 residues. The V end lost 5 bases, the J end lost 0 bases, and 12 bases lay between the germline ends. CDR3: CSAPAFSSTDTQYF. DNA for the CDR3: TGCAGTGCTCCAGCGTTTTCTAGCACAGATACGCAGTATTTT.

This sequence joins TRBV6-4 and TRBJ2-1, with unresolved D. The V gene lost 3 bases and the J gene lost 6 bases, with 9 bases spanning the gap. Germline CDR1 is MRHNA and CDR2 is SNTAGT. The CDR3 is 13 residues long. The CDR3 sequence: CASSDPIANEQFF. CDR3 DNA sequence: TGTGCCAGCAGTGATCCAATCGCCAATGAGCAGTTCTTC.

A few counts support this clonotype. The chain has TRBV29-1 and TRBJ2-5; the D is unclear. V was clipped by 3 bases and J by 5 bases, with 16 bases between them. Germline CDR1 and CDR2: SQVTM and ANQGSEA. The CDR3 contains 14 residues. Here the CDR3 reads CSVDQRLSGETQYF. The CDR3 DNA reads as TGCAGCGTTGATCAACGGTTATCCGGGGAGACCCAGTACTTC.

The chain carries TRBV20-1 and TRBJ2-1; TRBD2 agrees at 9 bases. This CDR3 comprises 15 residues. CDR1 and CDR2 from the germline V gene are DFQATT and SNEGSKA (reference sequence). With 0 bases clipped from V and 8 bases from J, the junction kept 8 bases outside the gene matches. The CDR3 loop is CSAREAAGGSYEQFF. CDR3 sequence (DNA): TGCAGTGCTAGAGAAGCGGCGGGGGGGTCCTATGAGCAGTTCTTC.

The chain carries TRBV5-4 and TRBJ2-4; 7 bases are a match to TRBD2. The CDR3 consists of 12 residues. Germline lookup yields CDR1 SGHNT and CDR2 YYREEE (reference sequence). Trimming cost V 4 bases and J 15 bases; bases outside gene matches: 10. The DNA of the CDR3 is TGTGCCAGCAGCCCGGGGGGATATCGGCGGTACTTC. It yields the protein CASSPGGYRRYF.

This clonotype was detected many times. This chain connects TRBV7-2 to TRBJ2-4; perhaps TRBD1 as D (6 bases). Trimming removed 6 bases at V and 1 base at J, with 13 bases between. This CDR3 has 15 amino acids. Germline V lookup: CDR1 SGHTA, CDR2 FQGNSA. CDR3 DNA sequence: TGTGCCAGCAGATCACAGGGCTCTGCCAAAAACATTCAGTACTTC. This translates into CASRSQGSAKNIQYF. The full variable domain, in which reference TRBV7-2 and TRBJ2-4 provide the parts outside the CDR3, is GAGVSQSPSNKVTEKGKDVELRCDPISGHTALYWYRQSLGQGLEFLIYFQGNSAPDKSGLPSDRFSAERTGGSVSTLTIQRTQQEDSAVYLCASRSQGSAKNIQYFGAGTRLSVL.

DNA for the CDR3: TGTGCCAGCAGCTTATCCACGGGCTACACCTTC. Amino acid sequence: CASSLSTGYTF. The J gene is TRBJ1-2, the V gene TRBV7-9; D call uncertain. CDR1 SEHNR and CDR2 FQNEAQ come from the germline V gene (reference sequence). Trimming took 2 bases from V and 8 from J, leaving 6 bases between them. CDR3 length: 11 amino acids. Combining the CDR3 with reference TRBV7-9 and TRBJ1-2 gives the whole variable domain DTGVSQNPRHKITKRGQNVTFRCDPISEHNRLYWYRQTLGQGPEFLTYFQNEAQLEKSRLLSDRFSAERPKGSFSTLEIQRTEQGDSAMYLCASSLSTGYTFGSGTRLTVV.

This clonotype was seen a few times. The chain employs TRBV28 and TRBJ2-4; D possibly corresponds to TRBD1 (6 bases). This CDR3 contains 15 residues. V dropped 6 bases and J dropped 8 bases, with 20 bases sitting between them. Germline loops: CDR1 MDHEN, CDR2 SYDVKM. The CDR3 protein is CASSQTEGVGYIQYF. The CDR3 nucleotides read TGTGCCAGCAGCCAAACCGAGGGGGTAGGGTACATTCAGTACTTC.

V is TRBV20-1 and J is TRBJ2-1, with 13 bases fitting TRBD2. The V and J ends lost 3 bases and 8 bases, in that order; junction bases with no gene match: 7. CDR1 is DFQATT and CDR2 is SNEGSKA in the germline V gene (reference sequence). This CDR3 region has 15 residues. DNA for the CDR3: TGCAGTGCTAGGGCGGGACTAGCGGGGTTGGATGAGCAGTTCTTC. It yields the protein CSARAGLAGLDEQFF.

This clonotype showed up just a few times. The gene calls are TRBV27 and TRBJ2-1; D uncertain. V was cut by 4 bases and J by 9 bases, with 10 bases left in between. From germline, CDR1 is MNHEY and CDR2 SMNVEV (reference sequence). The CDR3 consists of 12 residues. CDR3 residues: CASSYRRGEQFF. In DNA, the CDR3 is TGTGCCAGCAGTTACCGTAGAGGTGAGCAGTTCTTC.

CDR3 bases: TGCAGTGCTAGAACAGGGGGCTTCGGGTACGAGCAGTACTTC. It yields the protein CSARTGGFGYEQYF. The J gene is TRBJ2-7, the V gene TRBV20-1; 9 nucleotides line up with TRBD1. This CDR3 spans 14 amino acids. V trimming: 2 bases; J trimming: 4 bases; junction bases outside the gene matches: 6. Germline values: CDR1 DFQATT, CDR2 SNEGSKA (reference sequence).